Shown below are 8 T cell receptor beta chains from a single sample sequenced in a study of CD8 T cells in Susac syndrome. Random hexamers were used to reverse transcribe 0.5 to 1 ug of RNA. TCRdb processed the immunoSEQ multiplex PCR reads anew with MiXCR; each CDR3 protein has one entry. The sample shows 100,000 to 150,000 distinct CDR3 sequences, around 94% of them seen only once. Material: CD4+ T cells from PBMCs. Every receptor here comes from a human donor in good health.

The genes are TRBV19 and TRBJ2-2; 14 nucleotides align to TRBD2. There are 19 residues in the CDR3. Germline V gene sequence: CDR1 LNHDA, CDR2 SQIVND (reference sequence). With V trimmed by 10 bases and J by 5 bases, 18 bases remained unmatched. The CDR3 region is CATTVATGGTSGRTGELFF. CDR3 coding DNA: TGTGCCACCACAGTAGCTACAGGGGGGACTAGCGGGAGAACCGGGGAGCTGTTTTTT.

This rearrangement joins TRBV5-1 to TRBJ1-1; no firm D call. Germline loops: CDR1 SGHRS, CDR2 YFSETQ. V was pared by 0 bases and J by 4 bases, with 4 bases between. CDR3 size: 12 residues. The DNA of the CDR3 is TGCGCCAGCAGCTTGGGACTCACTGAAGCTTTCTTT. Translating gives CASSLGLTEAFF.

The chain uses TRBV7-9 and TRBJ1-5; D is ambiguous. This CDR3 contains 13 residues. Germline V gene lookup returns CDR1 SEHNR and CDR2 FQNEAQ (reference sequence). The ends were cut back, 3 bases at V and 6 bases at J, with 9 bases in the middle. Written as DNA, the CDR3 is TGTGCCAGCAGCTTGGATCGGGGTCAGCCCCAGCATTTT. Residues: CASSLDRGQPQHF.

V gene TRBV19 combines with J gene TRBJ2-7; 7 nucleotides agree with TRBD2. CDR3 size: 13 residues. The germline CDR1 and CDR2 sequences are LNHDA and SQIVND (reference sequence). V dropped 4 bases and J dropped 3; count of bases not matched to a gene: 3. CDR3: CASSTGRDYEQYF. The CDR3 bases are TGTGCCAGTAGTACAGGGAGGGACTACGAGCAGTACTTC.

The V call is TRBV21-1, the J call TRBJ2-1; the table gives TRBD1 as D, unverified against the DNA. TRBV21-1 counts as a pseudogene. This CDR3 is 15 amino acids long. The DNA for the CDR3 is TGTGCCAGCAGCAAAGCTCAGGGGGCTGATAATGAGCAGTTCTTC. Protein sequence: CASSKAQGADNEQFF.

V and J are TRBV12-3 or TRBV12-4 and TRBJ2-1, with 14 bases that match TRBD2. This CDR3 region has 19 residues. V trimming: 3 bases; J trimming: 3 bases; junction bases outside the gene matches: 10. CDR3 sequence: CASSFSGTSGSDGYNEQFF. The CDR3, as DNA: TGTGCCAGCAGTTTTTCCGGGACTAGCGGGAGCGACGGCTACAATGAGCAGTTCTTC.

The chain employs TRBV15 and TRBJ1-2; no definite D call. There are 14 residues in the CDR3. CDR1 and CDR2 from the germline V gene are LNHNV and YYDKDF (reference sequence). V lost 0 bases to trimming and J lost 4 bases, with 9 bases between them. Written as DNA, the CDR3 is TGTGCCACCAGCAGAGAGGCCGGTACCTATGGCTACACCTTC. It encodes CATSREAGTYGYTF.

The chain carries TRBV25-1 and TRBJ2-7; the D is unclear. V was clipped by 1 base and J by 2 bases, with 12 bases between them. CDR3 length: 15 residues. Per germline, CDR1 MGHDK and CDR2 SYGVNS. The DNA of the CDR3 is TGTGCCAGCAGTGAATTCGCTTTGTCCGCCTACGAGCAGTACTTC. It specifies CASSEFALSAYEQYF.